What follows is one TCR beta chain and its context. V lost 0 bases and J lost 0, with 17 bases in between. CDR3 size: 18 residues. Germline V gene data show CDR1 as SEHNR and CDR2 as FQNEAQ (reference sequence). Profiled with immunoSEQ multiplex PCR; TCRdb holds only in-frame clones, not every one. The data show about 60,000 clones, approximately 90% seen once. The data stem from a study of T cell changes during pregnancy in multiple sclerosis. The sample in question was peripheral blood, obtained in the second trimester of pregnancy. The clonotype was recovered from a female donor with multiple sclerosis, enrolled in a pregnancy study. The V call is TRBV7-9, the J call TRBJ2-5; a possible D gene is TRBD1 (5 bases). The CDR3 is CASSLALSQGIYQETQYF. As DNA, the CDR3 is TGTGCCAGCAGCTTAGCGCTTTCTCAGGGTATATACCAAGAGACCCAGTACTTC.